The 9 T cell receptor beta chains below were found in one sample sequenced in a study of technical replicates of blood from a handful of donors listed by TCRdb under 2017. Receptor libraries were prepared by the immunoSEQ multiplex PCR assay. The table was pulled from immuneACCESS by TCRdb, which kept in-frame rearrangements only. Such tables lose some clones; where checked, under half of the loss comes from unresolved V genes, and the rest has no known cause. Recorded for this sample are tens of thousands of clones; about 90% of them occurred a single time. Together, the top ten hold 0.2% to 0.3% of the sample. Sequences were obtained from T cells isolated from PBMCs. The receptors here all came from a human donor in good health.

The chain uses TRBV29-1 and TRBJ1-1, with TRBD1 identical over 7 bases. The CDR3 loop spans 12 amino acids. The germline V gene encodes CDR1 SQVTM and CDR2 ANQGSEA. After removal of 4 bases from V and 3 bases from J, the junction contained 2 bases not matched to a gene. The CDR3, as DNA: TGCAGCGTTGGACAGGGCCACACTGAAGCTTTCTTT. This translates into CSVGQGHTEAFF.

V usage is TRBV28 and J usage is TRBJ1-4, with 7 bases fitting TRBD1. The V gene's germline CDR1 is MDHEN and CDR2 SYDVKM. This CDR3 comprises 14 residues. Trimming at V came to 6 bases and at J to 6 bases, leaving 7 bases not matched to a gene. CDR3 loop: CASSGRDRYEKLFF. The CDR3 nucleotides are TGTGCCAGCAGCGGCCGGGACAGATATGAAAAACTGTTTTTT.

The rearrangement uses TRBV9 and TRBJ2-1; 9 positions agree with TRBD2. The V segment lost 0 bases and the J segment 4 bases; nucleotides outside the gene matches: 2. CDR1 is SGDLS and CDR2 is YYNGEE in the germline V gene. The CDR3 runs to 15 residues. CDR3 residues: CASSVGSGGYNEQFF. CDR3 nucleotides: TGTGCCAGCAGCGTAGGAAGCGGGGGGTACAATGAGCAGTTCTTC.

This chain uses TRBV29-1 with TRBJ2-7, with D perhaps matching TRBD2 (5 bases). The CDR3 has 14 amino acids. Per the germline V gene, CDR1 is SQVTM and CDR2 is ANQGSEA. V lost 6 bases and J lost 0, with 15 bases in between. This CDR3 is CSVSGVRNSYEQYF. CDR3 coding DNA: TGCAGCGTCTCCGGGGTTCGGAACTCCTACGAGCAGTACTTC.

The sample holds one count of this clone. This rearrangement joins TRBV10-3 to TRBJ1-5; 7 bases are shared with TRBD1. The V gene end was trimmed by 7 bases and the J gene end by 4 bases; junction bases not matched to a gene: 4. Per the germline V gene, CDR1 is ENHRY and CDR2 is SYGVKD. The CDR3 is made up of 13 amino acids. CDR3 bases: TGTGCCATCAATCAGGGGGATAATCAGCCCCAGCATTTT. It codes for CAINQGDNQPQHF.

This chain joins TRBV27 and TRBJ2-7; a possible D gene is TRBD1 (7 bases). Germline V gives CDR1 MNHEY, CDR2 SMNVEV (reference sequence). This CDR3 is built from 12 residues. V lost 9 bases, J lost 4 bases, and 13 bases lay in between. This CDR3 reads CASRQGLYEQYF. The CDR3 bases are TGTGCCAGTCGACAGGGACTTTACGAGCAGTACTTC.

This rearrangement joins TRBV28 to TRBJ2-7, with 9 bases aligning to TRBD1. Germline V gene lookup returns CDR1 MDHEN and CDR2 SYDVKM. This CDR3 is 15 amino acids long. After removal of 6 bases from V and 4 bases from J, the junction contained 10 bases not matched to a gene. The CDR3 nucleotides read TGTGCCAGCAGGTCCAGCGGGACAGGGTTATACGAGCAGTACTTC. Protein: CASRSSGTGLYEQYF.

J is TRBJ2-3 and V is TRBV7-3; maybe TRBD2 (6 bases). Trimming took 3 bases from V and 2 from J, leaving 12 bases between them. The CDR3 covers 15 residues. Germline values: CDR1 SGHTA, CDR2 FQGTGA. CDR3: CASSFFAGNTDTQYF. The CDR3 DNA reads TGTGCCAGCAGCTTTTTCGCGGGGAACACAGATACGCAGTATTTT.

The rearrangement joins TRBV15 to TRBJ2-1; D perhaps matches TRBD2 (5 bases). Germline lookup yields CDR1 LNHNV and CDR2 YYDKDF (reference sequence). V lost 6 bases and J lost 5, with 8 bases in between. The CDR3 is made up of 12 amino acids. This chain's CDR3 is CATRDWDNEQFF. In DNA, the CDR3 is TGTGCCACCAGGGACTGGGACAATGAGCAGTTCTTC.